Reported below is one T cell receptor beta chain. This clonotype appeared a few times. Its antigen remains unidentified. It has no much larger one-base neighbor in the sample; base qualities were not kept. V loses 1 base, J loses 0 bases, and the germline ends lie 18 bases apart. The CDR3, from cysteine to phenylalanine, totals 18 residues. Kept here is only the CDR3 DNA, which spans 54 bases and is read in frame from base 1. Reading the germline V gene gives CDR1 LGHNA and CDR2 YSLEER. This was a case-control study nested in a cohort of healthcare workers in London, UK, who had nasopharyngeal swab PCR tests and blood samples taken every week. Healthcare workers were recruited between 23 and 31 March 2020, during the week of the UK lockdown, and were followed weekly for up to roughly 15 weeks. This sample stems from a study of early T cells in non-severe SARS-CoV-2 infection (dated by TCRdb to the early 2020s). In terms of the full investigation: TCR sequencing used bulk RNA from unsorted whole blood, so alpha and beta chains could not be paired.

To prepare the library, 5' RACE was applied. This sample was sequenced with a NextSeq 500. The TCR library protocol attached unique molecular identifiers to individual cDNA molecules to correct for sequencing error and PCR bias. Both TCR alpha and beta chains were sequenced, and tight co-correlation was observed between alpha and beta sequence abundances in each sample. In the authors' own workflow: Decombinator V4 was used to annotate TCR sequences for V gene, J gene and CDR3. TCRs were defined as expanded if a significant change between any two time points was detected under a Poisson model with p below 0.0001. TCR abundances were normalised to the total number of TCRs sequenced per sample and were expressed as counts per million. MAIT TCRs were defined by TRAV1-2 paired with TRAJ12, TRAJ20 or TRAJ33, and iNKT TCRs by TRAV10 paired with TRAJ18. VDJdb, accessed 1 November 2021, was searched for CMV, EBV and SARS-CoV-2 annotated TCRs, excluding TCRs annotated for multiple antigens. TCRdb reworked the public reads: Q25 trimming with fastp, MiXCR clone assembly, productive beta chains retained. Records with the same CDR3 protein are collapsed into one entry carrying the most frequent genes and DNA. V and J calls and clone size were set by TCRdb, not the authors. This sample comprises about 60,000 distinct CDR3 sequences, roughly an eighth of them detected only once. About 5% of the sample goes to the ten largest clones.

Results the study describes overall, beyond this receptor: Matching against VDJdb was skewed toward anti-spike CD8 responses, likely underestimated virus-specific expansions, and missed private and CD4 specificities.

The receptor was derived from an adult who was a healthcare worker with PCR-confirmed SARS-CoV-2 infection or an uninfected control (not recorded which). Material for sequencing was whole blood. The rearrangement combines TRBV4-3 with TRBJ1-1; the D gene is perhaps TRBD1, on 5 matching bases. CDR3 protein: CASSQGALRGQMNTEAFF. In nucleotides, the sequence is TGCGCCAGCAGCCAAGGGGCCCTAAGGGGTCAGATGAACACTGAAGCTTTCTTT.